The 27 T cell receptor beta chains below come from one sample, sequenced in a study of CD4 and CD8 cells across lung adenocarcinoma regions. TCRdb reanalysed the PCR reads using MiXCR and keeps one entry per CDR3 protein. The sample carries some 4,500 distinct CDR3 sequences, about 45% recorded once. Sequences were obtained from CD4+ T cells from the margin of a lung tumor. These receptors were obtained from a female donor with lung adenocarcinoma. The CD4 and CD8 labels of this study may be unreliable.

This chain joins TRBV25-1 and TRBJ1-6; D gene uncertain. CDR3 length equals 15 residues. V was trimmed by 3 bases and J by 7 bases, leaving 13 bases between them. The germline V gene encodes CDR1 MGHDK and CDR2 SYGVNS. CDR3 in DNA: TGTGCCAGCAGTGACACCCACGGCGTCAATTCACCCCTCCACTTT. Its translation: CASSDTHGVNSPLHF. The variable domain in full, completed from reference TRBV25-1 and TRBJ1-6, reads EADIYQTPRYLVIGTGKKITLECSQTMGHDKMYWYQQDPGMELHLIHYSYGVNSTEKGDLSSESTVSRIRTEHFPLTLESARPSHTSQYLCASSDTHGVNSPLHFGNGTRLTVT.

This clonotype counts as medium-sized. V gene TRBV6-1 combines with J gene TRBJ2-1; 9 positions match TRBD1. The DNA end is a closer match to TRBJ2-7, so the J assignment may be wrong. CDR1 is MNHNS, CDR2 SASEGT, per germline. The CDR3 length is 14 residues. CDR3 nucleotides: TGTGCCAGTAGACGGGGACAGGGACCCCGCGAGCAGTACTTC. This encodes CASRRGQGPREQYF.

Turning to this clonotype: A much larger clone lies one base from this, so it may be a read error. The chain recombines TRBV6-1 with TRBJ1-5; D remains unclear. The CDR3 loop spans 13 amino acids. The germline V gene encodes CDR1 MNHNS and CDR2 SASEGT. The CDR3 protein is CVSSDVGVQPQHF. For the CDR3, the DNA is TGTGTCAGCAGTGATGTCGGGGTCCAGCCCCAGCATTTT.

This clonotype is medium-sized in the sample. This rearrangement joins TRBV10-3 to TRBJ2-4; the D is unclear. CDR3 length equals 15 residues. V dropped 2 bases and J dropped 0 bases, with 8 bases sitting between them. CDR1 ENHRY and CDR2 SYGVKD come from the germline V gene. The CDR3 region is CAISEGVLAKNIQYF. CDR3 DNA sequence: TGTGCCATCAGTGAGGGCGTACTAGCCAAAAACATTCAGTACTTC.

The sample holds a few counts of this clonotype. The V call is TRBV11-2, the J call TRBJ2-4, with 11 bases identical to TRBD1. Germline CDR1 is SGHAT and CDR2 is FQNNGV. The CDR3 covers 15 residues. The junction had 12 bases not matched to a gene; V was cut back by 4 bases and J by 13 bases. In DNA form, the CDR3 reads TGTGCCAGCAGCTGGGACAGGGGGACTTACAATGAGCAGTACTTC. Protein: CASSWDRGTYNEQYF.

A word on this clonotype: The junction and the germline gene differ at one end; a read error may be behind it. The rearrangement uses TRBV27 and TRBJ2-5, with D possibly matching TRBD1 (5 bases). The CDR3 length is 14 residues. CDR1 and CDR2 from the germline V gene are MNHEY and SMNVEV (reference sequence). The CDR3 DNA follows: TGTGCCGGCAGTTTCGGCCTGGACACAGAGACGCAGTACTTC. Translated: CAGSFGLDTETQYF.

The chain uses TRBV6-1 and TRBJ1-1, with TRBD1 as a possible D gene (5 bases). V lost 4 bases, J lost 8 bases, and 11 bases lay in between. The CDR3 contains 12 residues. The germline gives CDR1 MNHNS, CDR2 SASEGT. The CDR3 sequence: CASSVVEGEAFF. As DNA, the CDR3 is TGTGCCAGCAGTGTAGTAGAGGGGGAAGCTTTCTTT.

The V gene is TRBV27, the J gene TRBJ2-3; TRBD2 might be the D (6 bases). The better agreement between TRBJ2-7 and the DNA end casts doubt on the J call. Germline V lookup: CDR1 MNHEY, CDR2 SMNVEV (reference sequence). This CDR3 comprises 14 residues. The CDR3 bases are TGTGCGGGCAGTTGGGGACTGGACACAGATACGCAGTACTTC. It specifies CAGSWGLDTDTQYF.

The chain recombines TRBV6-2 or TRBV6-3 with TRBJ2-5, with TRBD2 matching 8 bases. CDR3 size: 18 residues. Germline V gene sequence: CDR1 MNHEY, CDR2 SVGEGT. The J segment lost 4 bases and the V segment lost 5 bases, leaving 18 bases of the junction unmatched. The CDR3 region is CASSGRGAGGRDTETQYF. CDR3 bases: TGTGCCAGCAGTGGCCGGGGGGCGGGGGGCCGTGACACAGAGACCCAGTACTTC.

The chain uses TRBV6-1 and TRBJ2-5; D may match TRBD1 or TRBD2 (6 bases each). Per the germline V gene, CDR1 is MNHNS and CDR2 is SASEGT. CDR3 length equals 16 residues. V lost 2 bases and J 2 bases, leaving 15 bases between the germline ends. The CDR3 is CASSENSGGGQETQYF. DNA of the CDR3: TGTGCCAGCAGTGAAAATAGCGGAGGGGGGCAAGAGACCCAGTACTTC.

V gene TRBV15 combines with J gene TRBJ2-7; D is ambiguous. The germline gives CDR1 LNHNV, CDR2 YYDKDF (reference sequence). V was pared by 0 bases and J by 1 base, with 10 bases between. CDR3 length: 15 amino acids. The CDR3 DNA sequence: TGTGCCACCAGCAGAGAAAGACTGGGATCCTACGAGCAGTACTTC. Its translation is CATSRERLGSYEQYF.

Details on this clonotype: Germline and junction disagree at one end, which may indicate a read error. The chain carries TRBV5-8 and TRBJ2-1, with 7 nucleotides matching TRBD1. The DNA matches TRBJ2-7 better at its end, which makes the J call doubtful. Germline CDR1 is SGHTS and CDR2 is YDEGEE. This CDR3 has 13 residues. The CDR3 here is CASRLEFDRAQYF. Written as DNA, the CDR3 is TGTGCCAGCAGATTGGAATTTGACAGGGCACAGTACTTC.

This chain joins TRBV20-1 and TRBJ2-3; D gene uncertain. V shed 2 bases and J shed 4 bases, with 10 bases lying between them. The germline V gene has CDR1 DFQATT and CDR2 SNEGSKA (reference sequence). The CDR3 consists of 13 residues. The CDR3 bases are TGCAGTGCTAGAACCACCCGGTCAGATACGCAGTATTTT. Protein product: CSARTTRSDTQYF.

By sample share, this clonotype is large. The chain uses TRBV27 and TRBJ2-3, with D hard to call. Germline CDR1 and CDR2: MNHEY and SMNVEV (reference sequence). Trimming took 5 bases from V and 2 from J, leaving 11 bases between them. The CDR3 is made up of 14 amino acids. CDR3 nucleotide sequence: TGTGCCAGCAGTATAGGTTATAACACAGATACGCAGTATTTT. Residues: CASSIGYNTDTQYF.

The rearrangement joins TRBV6-2 or TRBV6-3 to TRBJ2-5; 8 bases are shared with TRBD2. CDR1 is MNHEY, CDR2 SVGEGT, per germline. The CDR3 contains 16 residues. Losses at the gene ends were 4 bases for V and 5 bases for J; bases not matched to a gene: 12. CDR3 nucleotide sequence: TGTGCCAGCAGTTCTCTTAAGCGGGAGAGGAGGGAGACCCAGTACTTC. Amino acids: CASSSLKRERRETQYF.

V gene TRBV7-2 combines with J gene TRBJ2-5, with TRBD1 matching 8 bases. Gene TRBJ2-1 matches the end of the DNA better, so the J call may be wrong. Looked up from germline, CDR1 is SGHTA and CDR2 is FQGNSA. The CDR3 runs 15 residues. The CDR3 bases are TGTGCCAGCAGCTTAAGGACAGGGAATCAAGAGACCCAGTTCTTC. Amino acids: CASSLRTGNQETQFF.

Turning to this clonotype: The germline gene is not matched at one end of the junction; a read error may be the cause. CDR3 sequence reads: CAGFGGSDTETQYF. As DNA, the CDR3 is TGTGCGGGCTTCGGGGGGAGTGACACAGAGACCCAGTACTTT. V is TRBV10-3 and J is TRBJ2-5, with 7 bases identical to TRBD2. The germline V gene has CDR1 ENHRY and CDR2 SYGVKD. The CDR3 sequence is 14 residues long.

V and J are TRBV29-1 and TRBJ2-4; the D is unclear. Trimming left V 5 bases short and J 1 base short, with 12 bases between. Germline CDR1 is SQVTM and CDR2 is ANQGSEA. The CDR3 covers 14 residues. The CDR3 DNA reads as TGCAGCGTTTGGGCGCTAGTGGCCAAAAACATTCAGTACTTC. Translating gives CSVWALVAKNIQYF.

The V and J genes are TRBV27 and TRBJ2-3; tentatively, D is TRBD2 (7 bases). The J call may be wrong; the DNA end is better matched by TRBJ2-7. Germline lookup yields CDR1 MNHEY and CDR2 SMNVEV (reference sequence). This CDR3 has 15 amino acids. The CDR3 sequence: CAGGAGGLGTDTQYF. The CDR3 DNA sequence: TGTGCCGGGGGGGCTGGTGGTCTCGGCACAGATACGCAGTACTTC.

For this clonotype: The junction departs from germline at one end; a sequencing error may be responsible. The genes are TRBV7-2 and TRBJ2-1, with 8 bases matching TRBD2. Per the germline V gene, CDR1 is SGHTA and CDR2 is FQGNSA. The CDR3 consists of 14 residues. CDR3 DNA: TGTGCCAGCAGACTGAGCGGGAGTAGTGGTGAGCAGTTCTTT. Translated: CASRLSGSSGEQFF. The full variable domain, in which reference TRBV7-2 and TRBJ2-1 provide the parts outside the CDR3, is GAGVSQSPSNKVTEKGKDVELRCDPISGHTALYWYRQSLGQGLEFLIYFQGNSAPDKSGLPSDRFSAERTGGSVSTLTIQRTQQEDSAVYLCASRLSGSSGEQFFGPGTRLTVL.

This clonotype was seen more than once but under ten times. The chain carries TRBV4-1 and TRBJ1-3; unclear D gene. This CDR3 has 16 amino acids. The V end was cut by 0 bases, the J end by 2 bases, with 11 bases between. The germline V gene has CDR1 MGHRA and CDR2 YSYEKL. CDR3 residues: CASSQDSSRAGNTIYF. Written as DNA, the CDR3 is TGCGCCAGCAGCCAAGATAGCAGTAGGGCTGGAAACACCATATATTTT.

The chain has TRBV11-2 and TRBJ1-6; TRBD1 matches 7 bases. Germline assignment: CDR1 SGHAT and CDR2 FQNNGV. The CDR3 sequence is 14 residues long. Trimming took 1 base from V and 15 from J; bases not matched to a gene: 9. The CDR3 sequence is CASSLGGQGGILHF. For the CDR3, the DNA is TGTGCCAGCAGCTTAGGAGGGCAGGGGGGGATCCTCCACTTT. The full variable domain, with the rest looked up from reference TRBV11-2 and TRBJ1-6, is EAGVAQSPRYKIIEKRQSVAFWCNPISGHATLYWYQQILGQGPKLLIQFQNNGVVDDSQLPKDRFSAERLKGVDSTLKIQPAKLEDSAVYLCASSLGGQGGILHFGNGTRLTVT.

The rearrangement links TRBV6-5 to TRBJ2-4; D perhaps matches TRBD1 (5 bases). The CDR3 length is 14 residues. Germline lookup yields CDR1 MNHEY and CDR2 SVGAGI. Trimming shortened V by 4 bases and J by 13 bases, and 20 bases separated the two germline ends. CDR3 DNA sequence: TGTGCCAGCAGTTCCCAGGGCCGCGGAAACACCCAGTACTTC. Amino acids: CASSSQGRGNTQYF.

This chain joins TRBV6-1 and TRBJ2-1; D is possibly TRBD2 (6 bases). Germline V gives CDR1 MNHNS, CDR2 SASEGT. Trimming cost V 4 bases and J 2 bases, with 12 bases left between them. This CDR3 has 15 residues. Here the CDR3 reads CASSVDGGAYNEQFF. The CDR3, as DNA: TGTGCCAGCAGTGTGGACGGGGGAGCCTACAATGAGCAGTTCTTC.

This clonotype qualifies as medium-sized. Possible read error: a much larger clone is one base away. The V and J genes are TRBV6-1 and TRBJ2-1, with a possible D match to TRBD2 (6 bases). Trimming took off 6 bases at V and 10 bases at J, with 22 bases between the two ends. The CDR3 has 15 residues. Germline V CDR1 and CDR2: MNHNS, SASEGT. The CDR3 here is CASSPVPGDRDEQFF. The CDR3 DNA is TGTGCCAGCAGCCCGGTTCCGGGGGACCGGGACGAGCAGTTCTTC.

Comments on this clonotype: Its ends do not fully match the called genes, so a read error is possible. The J gene is TRBJ2-4, the V gene TRBV6-1, with 7 bases matching TRBD2. The CDR3 is made up of 18 amino acids. The V gene's germline CDR1 is MNHNS and CDR2 SASEGT. CDR3 DNA sequence: TGTGCCAGTAGTGAAGCGGGGCTGGGGTGTCTTGCCAAAAACACCCAGTACTTC. Translation gives CASSEAGLGCLAKNTQYF.

V is TRBV10-3 and J is TRBJ2-1, with 11 bases that match TRBD2. With 6 bases clipped from V and 0 bases from J, the junction kept 4 bases outside the gene matches. From germline, CDR1 is ENHRY and CDR2 SYGVKD. The CDR3 totals 16 residues. The CDR3, as DNA: TGTGCCATCAGCTCAACTAGCGGGAGCTCCTACAATGAGCAGTTCTTC. This codes for CAISSTSGSSYNEQFF.